This T cell receptor beta chain was found in a study of blood T cell repertoires in COVID-19. Study-level background: Spain, Italy and the United States supplied samples that represented acute and convalescent COVID-19. Sources were T cells, B-cell-depleted T cells, or PBMCs; the material itself was cDNA or gDNA.

V dropped 9 bases and J dropped 4; count of bases not matched to a gene: 11. This CDR3 has 15 residues. CDR1 and CDR2 from the germline V gene are MDHEN and SYDVKM. Original processing methods: By means of reference gene primer amplification, nucleated cell counts were estimated. TCRdb keeps only in-frame clones here, not all; method: immunoSEQ multiplex PCR. The V and J calls and clone size are taken from that table; D and trimming were inferred from the DNA. The table shows hundreds of thousands of clones, with 70% to 90% occurring only once. The sequenced sample was peripheral blood. The clonotype comes from a man aged 18 to 29 with active or convalescent COVID-19. J is TRBJ1-2 and V is TRBV28; 10 bases are shared with TRBD1. This CDR3 reads CASRGQGNLRYGYTF. The CDR3 DNA is TGTGCCAGTCGGGGACAGGGGAACCTGCGCTATGGCTACACCTTC.